The present T cell receptor beta chain was sequenced within a study of monozygotic twins with inflammatory bowel disease. Reanalyzing the 5' RACE reads, TCRdb keeps one entry per CDR3 protein, without DNA. The data include some 400,000 distinct CDR3 sequences; the top ten clones carry 2.4%. The CDR3 is 12 amino acids. Germline V gene lookup returns CDR1 DFQATT and CDR2 SNEGSKA (reference sequence). Study conclusions and caveats: Patient repertoires may carry noise from differing immunosuppressive treatments.

As for this clonotype: The antigen is not known.

The sample consisted of blood. This receptor was identified in a human donor with ulcerative colitis or Crohn's disease, or a healthy co-twin of an affected twin (not recorded which). V gene TRBV20-1 combines with J gene TRBJ1-1. The CDR3 protein is CSARGRNTEAFF.